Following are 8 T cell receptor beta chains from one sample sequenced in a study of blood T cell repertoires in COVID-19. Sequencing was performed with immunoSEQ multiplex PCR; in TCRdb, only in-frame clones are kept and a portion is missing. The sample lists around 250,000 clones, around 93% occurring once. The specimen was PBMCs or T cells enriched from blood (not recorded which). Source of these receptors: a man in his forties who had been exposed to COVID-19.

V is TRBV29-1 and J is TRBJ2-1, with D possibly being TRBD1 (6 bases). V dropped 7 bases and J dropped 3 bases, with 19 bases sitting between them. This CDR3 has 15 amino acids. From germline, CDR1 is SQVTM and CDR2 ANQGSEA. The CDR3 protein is CSADRGQRNYNEQFF. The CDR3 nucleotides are TGCAGCGCTGATCGGGGACAAAGAAACTACAATGAGCAGTTCTTC.

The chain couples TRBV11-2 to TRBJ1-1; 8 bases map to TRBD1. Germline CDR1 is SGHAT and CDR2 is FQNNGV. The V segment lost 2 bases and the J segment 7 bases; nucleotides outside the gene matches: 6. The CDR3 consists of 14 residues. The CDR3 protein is CASSLTGGSGEAFF. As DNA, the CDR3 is TGTGCCAGCAGCTTAACAGGGGGATCTGGTGAAGCTTTCTTT.

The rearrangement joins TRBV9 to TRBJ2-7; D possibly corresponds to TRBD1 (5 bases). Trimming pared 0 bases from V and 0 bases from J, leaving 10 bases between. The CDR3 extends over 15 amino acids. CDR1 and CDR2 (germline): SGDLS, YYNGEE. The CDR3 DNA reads TGTGCCAGCAGCGTAGACGCAGGGATCTCCTACGAGCAGTACTTC. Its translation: CASSVDAGISYEQYF.

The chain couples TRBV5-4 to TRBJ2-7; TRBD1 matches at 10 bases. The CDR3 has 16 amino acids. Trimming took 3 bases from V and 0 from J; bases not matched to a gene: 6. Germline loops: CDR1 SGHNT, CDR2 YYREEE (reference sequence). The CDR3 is CASSWTGGLSSYEQYF. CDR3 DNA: TGTGCCAGCAGCTGGACAGGGGGTCTCAGCTCCTACGAGCAGTACTTC.

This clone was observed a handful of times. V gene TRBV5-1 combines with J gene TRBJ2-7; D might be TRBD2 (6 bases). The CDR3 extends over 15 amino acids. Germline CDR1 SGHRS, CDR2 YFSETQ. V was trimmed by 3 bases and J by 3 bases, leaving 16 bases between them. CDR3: CASSSTGTSYYEQYF. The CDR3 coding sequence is TGCGCCAGCAGCTCGACCGGGACTTCCTACTACGAGCAGTACTTC.

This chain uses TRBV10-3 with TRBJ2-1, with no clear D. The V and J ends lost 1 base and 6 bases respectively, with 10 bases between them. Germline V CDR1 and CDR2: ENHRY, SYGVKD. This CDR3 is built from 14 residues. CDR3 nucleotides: TGTGCCATCAGTGAGTTTATTACAGTCAATGAGCAGTTCTTC. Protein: CAISEFITVNEQFF.

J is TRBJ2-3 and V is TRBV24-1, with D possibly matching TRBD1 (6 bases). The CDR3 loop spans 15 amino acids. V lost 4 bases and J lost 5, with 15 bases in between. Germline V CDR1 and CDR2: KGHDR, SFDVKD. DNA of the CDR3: TGTGCCACCAGTGACCACAACAGGGATGGAGATACGCAGTATTTT. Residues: CATSDHNRDGDTQYF.

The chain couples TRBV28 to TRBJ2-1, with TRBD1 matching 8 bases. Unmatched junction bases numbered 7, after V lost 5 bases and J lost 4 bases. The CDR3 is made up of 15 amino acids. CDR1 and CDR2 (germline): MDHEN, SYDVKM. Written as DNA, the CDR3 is TGTGCCAGCAGTCGAACAGGGGGAGGATACAATGAGCAGTTCTTC. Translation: CASSRTGGGYNEQFF.